This passage covers 25 T cell receptor beta chains from one sample sequenced in a study of T cell changes during pregnancy in multiple sclerosis. The assay was immunoSEQ multiplex PCR, and TCRdb's table has in-frame clones only and misses some. The sample gives more than 15,000 clones, roughly 86% of which show up once; roughly 12% is in the top ten. The sample consisted of CD8+ T cells from peripheral blood mononuclear cells, taken after pregnancy. Every receptor here comes from a female donor in good health, enrolled as a control in a pregnancy study.

V gene TRBV28 combines with J gene TRBJ1-5; 7 nucleotides line up with TRBD1. Trimming removed 6 bases from V and 3 bases from J; junction bases left unmatched: 11. The CDR3 covers 16 residues. The germline CDR1 and CDR2 sequences are MDHEN and SYDVKM. CDR3 nucleotides: TGTGCCAGCAGCCAAACCGGGACAGTGAACAATCAGCCCCAGCATTTT. Translating gives CASSQTGTVNNQPQHF. The entire variable domain, with the rest obtained from reference TRBV28 and TRBJ1-5, is as follows: DVKVTQSSRYLVKRTGEKVFLECVQDMDHENMFWYRQDPGLGLRLIYFSYDVKMKEKGDIPEGYSVSREKKERFSLILESASTNQTSMYLCASSQTGTVNNQPQHFGDGTRLSIL.

V and J are TRBV7-9 and TRBJ2-7, with 10 positions matching TRBD2. The germline CDR1 and CDR2 sequences are SEHNR and FQNEAQ (reference sequence). With V trimmed by 5 bases and J by 2 bases, 6 bases remained unmatched. CDR3 size: 15 residues. In DNA, the CDR3 is TGTGCCAGCAGCCTTCTTCTAGCGGGGGCCTACGAGCAGTACTTC. As protein: CASSLLLAGAYEQYF.

This rearrangement joins TRBV9 to TRBJ1-5, with 8 bases aligning to TRBD1. The length of the CDR3 is 15 residues. Germline V gene data show CDR1 as SGDLS and CDR2 as YYNGEE. Losses at the gene ends were 3 bases for V and 7 bases for J; bases not matched to a gene: 9. The DNA for the CDR3 is TGTGCCAGCAGCGCTCGGACAGGGCTGGACCAGCCCCAGCATTTT. Translated: CASSARTGLDQPQHF.

The rearrangement uses TRBV7-8 and TRBJ1-2; D is unclear. In germline, CDR1 is SGHVS, CDR2 FQNEAQ. Trimming cost V 5 bases and J 1 base, with 17 bases left between them. This CDR3 region has 16 residues. The CDR3 sequence: CASSPTRRDINYGYTF. The CDR3 DNA reads as TGTGCCAGCAGCCCCACCCGAAGAGATATTAACTATGGCTACACCTTC.

The chain combines TRBV15 with TRBJ1-2; 7 bases align to TRBD1. The V and J ends lost 6 bases and 6 bases, in that order; junction bases with no gene match: 16. CDR3 length: 16 amino acids. Germline-derived CDR1 and CDR2 are LNHNV and YYDKDF (reference sequence). The CDR3 protein is CATSPDSGDRVDGYTF. The CDR3 DNA is TGTGCCACCAGTCCCGACAGCGGTGACAGGGTAGATGGCTACACCTTC.

The chain joins TRBV19 to TRBJ2-7, with TRBD2 matching over 11 bases. Germline CDR1 is LNHDA and CDR2 is SQIVND (reference sequence). This CDR3 has 17 amino acids. V dropped 3 bases and J dropped 3; count of bases not matched to a gene: 10. CDR3: CASSMGSGRAPDYEQYF. CDR3 sequence (DNA): TGTGCCAGTAGTATGGGTAGCGGGAGGGCCCCCGACTACGAGCAGTACTTC.

This rearrangement joins TRBV19 to TRBJ1-5; D uncertain. Germline loops: CDR1 LNHDA, CDR2 SQIVND (reference sequence). Trimming cost V 7 bases and J 2 bases, with 12 bases left between them. There are 14 residues in the CDR3. The CDR3: CASTRSLGNQPQHF. CDR3 coding DNA: TGTGCCAGTACCCGGAGTTTAGGCAATCAGCCCCAGCATTTT.

This clone was observed a single time. The chain uses TRBV15 and TRBJ2-2; weak D call: TRBD2 (7 bases). Germline CDR1 is LNHNV and CDR2 is YYDKDF (reference sequence). The CDR3 runs 15 residues. With 1 base removed from V and 6 bases from J, the gap between germline ends came to 12 bases. For the CDR3, the DNA is TGTGCCACCAGCAGAGGCGGGGGCCCCCCCGGGGAGCTGTTTTTT. This sequence encodes CATSRGGGPPGELFF.

On this clone itself: Other DNA sequences in this sample translate to the same CDR3. This rearrangement joins TRBV27 to TRBJ2-7; D may be TRBD2 (6 bases). This CDR3 region has 14 residues. CDR1 and CDR2 (germline): MNHEY, SMNVEV (reference sequence). Trimming took 5 bases from V and 0 from J, leaving 11 bases between them. The CDR3 here is CASSPAGSSYEQYF. As DNA, the CDR3 is TGTGCCAGCAGTCCGGCGGGGAGCTCCTACGAGCAGTACTTC.

This clone was found once. V usage is TRBV7-9 and J usage is TRBJ1-2; a weak D match, TRBD1 (6 bases). The CDR3 is 15 amino acids. Germline CDR1 and CDR2: SEHNR and FQNEAQ (reference sequence). Deletions cut 5 bases from V and 2 bases from J, with 15 bases between. CDR3 region: CASSPSGTSNYGYTF. CDR3 coding DNA: TGTGCCAGCAGCCCCTCCGGGACATCGAACTATGGCTACACCTTC. Filled out from reference TRBV7-9 and TRBJ1-2, the complete variable domain reads DTGVSQNPRHKITKRGQNVTFRCDPISEHNRLYWYRQTLGQGPEFLTYFQNEAQLEKSRLLSDRFSAERPKGSFSTLEIQRTEQGDSAMYLCASSPSGTSNYGYTFGSGTRLTVV.

The chain combines TRBV30 with TRBJ1-2; TRBD1 matches at 9 bases. Trimming cost V 1 base and J 4 bases; bases outside gene matches: 4. The CDR3 spans 14 residues. The germline gives CDR1 GTSNPN, CDR2 SVGIG (reference sequence). CDR3 amino acids: CAWSAGTGIYGYTF. The CDR3 region has the DNA TGTGCCTGGAGTGCAGGGACAGGGATCTATGGCTACACCTTC.

The chain has TRBV13 and TRBJ1-2, with D perhaps TRBD1 (6 bases). CDR1 PRHDT and CDR2 FYEKMQ come from the germline V gene (reference sequence). V lost 3 bases, J lost 3 bases, and 11 bases lay in between. This CDR3 is 14 amino acids long. CDR3 in amino acids: CASSLGGADYGYTF. CDR3 nucleotide sequence: TGTGCCAGCAGCTTGGGGGGGGCCGACTATGGCTACACCTTC.

This chain links TRBV9 with TRBJ2-5; the D gene is possibly TRBD1 (5 bases). The DNA end is more similar to TRBJ2-7, so the J call may be wrong. CDR1 is SGDLS, CDR2 YYNGEE, per germline. The CDR3 runs 14 residues. For the CDR3, the DNA is TGTGCCAGCAGCGTAGAGGGGTCCACGTACGAGCAGTACTTC. It translates to CASSVEGSTYEQYF.

The rearrangement links TRBV9 to TRBJ1-2, with a weak D call TRBD1 (5 bases). CDR1 is SGDLS and CDR2 is YYNGEE in the germline V gene. V lost 4 bases and J 7 bases, leaving 29 bases between the germline ends. The CDR3 runs to 18 residues. The CDR3 nucleotides are TGTGCCAGCAGCCCAAGCCCTACAATGTTTCAGTTGGGGGGTGGCTACACCTTC. Translated, it gives CASSPSPTMFQLGGGYTF.

The chain uses TRBV28 and TRBJ1-5; D gene uncertain. Germline V gene data show CDR1 as MDHEN and CDR2 as SYDVKM. Trimming took off 5 bases at V and 7 bases at J, with 9 bases between the two ends. The CDR3 extends over 12 amino acids. CDR3 DNA: TGTGCCAGCAGTCCATACTCGCAGCCCCAGCATTTT. It codes for CASSPYSQPQHF.

The chain couples TRBV9 to TRBJ2-2; 10 nucleotides agree with TRBD2. V was pared by 7 bases and J by 0 bases, with 6 bases of the junction left unmatched. The V gene's germline CDR1 is SGDLS and CDR2 YYNGEE. This CDR3 region has 16 residues. The CDR3 loop is CASGGLAVANTGELFF. For the CDR3, the DNA is TGTGCCAGCGGAGGACTAGCGGTAGCGAACACCGGGGAGCTGTTTTTT.

This sequence joins TRBV5-4 and TRBJ1-1; TRBD1 aligns across 7 bases. The V gene end was trimmed by 4 bases and the J gene end by 7 bases; junction bases not matched to a gene: 10. The CDR3 has 14 amino acids. The V gene's germline CDR1 is SGHNT and CDR2 YYREEE (reference sequence). DNA for the CDR3: TGTGCCAGCAGCCTACGCGGGACAGTAAATGAAGCTTTCTTT. Amino acid sequence: CASSLRGTVNEAFF.

The V gene is TRBV6-1, the J gene TRBJ2-1; 7 nucleotides line up with TRBD2. V was clipped by 8 bases and J by 4 bases; unmatched bases: 8. Germline values: CDR1 MNHNS, CDR2 SASEGT. This CDR3 contains 14 residues. The CDR3 region is CASLPSGTYNEQFF. As DNA, the CDR3 is TGTGCCAGCCTACCTAGCGGTACATACAATGAGCAGTTCTTC.

The rearrangement links TRBV5-6 to TRBJ2-7, with 8 bases identical to TRBD2. Germline V gives CDR1 SGHDT, CDR2 YYEEEE. The V and J ends lost 2 bases and 2 bases, in that order; junction bases with no gene match: 0. This CDR3 region has 13 residues. The CDR3 bases are TGTGCCAGCAGCTTCGGGGGGGCCTACGAGCAGTACTTC. This codes for CASSFGGAYEQYF.

This chain joins TRBV5-1 and TRBJ2-1, with 8 bases that match TRBD2. The CDR3 extends over 16 amino acids. Germline CDR1 and CDR2: SGHRS and YFSETQ. V was pared by 2 bases and J by 0 bases, with 4 bases of the junction left unmatched. The chain's CDR3 is CASSLSLAGSYNEQFF. For the CDR3, the DNA is TGCGCCAGCAGCTTATCCCTAGCGGGCTCCTACAATGAGCAGTTCTTC.

The chain is built from TRBV11-2 and TRBJ2-1; D is possibly TRBD2 (6 bases). This CDR3 region has 14 residues. CDR1 SGHAT and CDR2 FQNNGV come from the germline V gene. V shed 7 bases and J shed 3 bases, with 13 bases lying between them. CDR3 DNA sequence: TGTGCCAGCACCAACGGGAGCGGCTACAATGAGCAGTTCTTC. Amino acids: CASTNGSGYNEQFF.

CDR3: CSARDPYGYTF. The DNA for the CDR3 is TGCAGTGCTAGAGATCCGTATGGCTACACCTTC. The chain recombines TRBV20-1 with TRBJ1-2; D gene ambiguous. V gave up 0 bases and J gave up 5 bases, with 4 bases separating them. Per the germline V gene, CDR1 is DFQATT and CDR2 is SNEGSKA (reference sequence). The CDR3 runs to 11 residues.

The CDR3 nucleotides are TGTGCCAGCAGCTTAGACCCGGCGGGAGGAAGCACCGGGGAGCTGTTTTTT. The encoded protein is CASSLDPAGGSTGELFF. The chain recombines TRBV7-2 with TRBJ2-2; TRBD2 agrees at 8 bases. V shed 1 base and J 4 bases; nucleotides not matched to a gene: 8. Germline V gives CDR1 SGHTA, CDR2 FQGNSA. CDR3 length: 17 residues.

This chain links TRBV18 with TRBJ2-7; 9 nucleotides align to TRBD2. The CDR3 runs to 16 residues. The trim removed 0 bases at V and 0 bases at J, leaving 3 bases unmatched. Germline V gene data show CDR1 as KGHSH and CDR2 as LQKENI. The CDR3 DNA sequence: TGTGCCAGCTCACCACCGCCTAGCGGGAACTCCTACGAGCAGTACTTC. Protein product: CASSPPPSGNSYEQYF.

The chain uses TRBV19 and TRBJ1-1, with D hard to call. Germline CDR1 is LNHDA and CDR2 is SQIVND (reference sequence). CDR3 length equals 11 residues. Deletions cut 3 bases from V and 4 bases from J, with 3 bases between. The CDR3 reads CASSIGTEAFF. Here the CDR3 DNA reads TGTGCCAGTAGTATCGGCACTGAAGCTTTCTTT.